The next 30 T cell receptor beta chains were all read from a single sample in a study of blood T cell repertoires in COVID-19 (dated by TCRdb to 2019 to 2021). The library came from the immunoSEQ multiplex PCR assay. Drawn from immuneACCESS, this table holds only the in-frame rearrangements with V and J called that TCRdb kept. Clones are partly lost; checked studies trace under half to an unresolved V gene and leave the rest unexplained. The sample data list about 24,000 clones, and roughly nine tenths of these were observed just once. The ten biggest clones cover just under 20% of the sample. Material: peripheral blood. These receptors came from a human donor in a cohort sampled during active COVID-19.

The table lists this clone with a count of one. The chain recombines TRBV19 with TRBJ2-5; D is uncertain. The CDR3 totals 13 residues. Germline assignment: CDR1 LNHDA and CDR2 SQIVND (reference sequence). The V end lost 6 bases, the J end lost 2 bases, and 10 bases lay between the germline ends. This CDR3 reads CASSQTRQETQYF. CDR3 DNA sequence: TGTGCCAGTAGCCAGACAAGACAAGAGACCCAGTACTTC.

The rearrangement uses TRBV2 and TRBJ2-5; possible D gene TRBD2, 6 bases. Germline V gene sequence: CDR1 SNHLY, CDR2 FYNNEI. This CDR3 has 14 residues. The V end was cut by 6 bases, the J end by 5 bases, with 16 bases between. CDR3 sequence (DNA): TGTGCCAGCAGCCCTGGGCCAGGGAGGGAGACCCAGTACTTC. Translating it yields CASSPGPGRETQYF.

The chain joins TRBV7-8 to TRBJ2-7; 7 bases align to TRBD2. Germline V gene data show CDR1 as SGHVS and CDR2 as FQNEAQ. V trimming: 5 bases; J trimming: 2 bases; junction bases outside the gene matches: 12. The CDR3 has 16 amino acids. CDR3 sequence (DNA): TGTGCCAGCAGCCCCCCCCCGGGGACTACAGCCTACGAGCAGTACTTC. As protein: CASSPPPGTTAYEQYF.

This chain links TRBV7-2 with TRBJ2-1; no definite D call. The CDR3 spans 13 residues. Trimming pared 2 bases from V and 9 bases from J, leaving 11 bases between. CDR1 SGHTA and CDR2 FQGNSA come from the germline V gene. The CDR3 is CASSLPTGFEQFF. Here the CDR3 DNA reads TGTGCCAGCAGCTTACCGACGGGTTTTGAGCAGTTCTTC.

This rearrangement joins TRBV5-1 to TRBJ2-5; D is perhaps TRBD2 (6 bases). The CDR3 length is 13 residues. In germline, CDR1 is SGHRS, CDR2 YFSETQ. The V end lost 6 bases, the J end lost 2 bases, and 11 bases lay between the germline ends. For the CDR3, the DNA is TGCGCCAGCACACGGCGGGGTCAAGAGACCCAGTACTTC. The encoded protein is CASTRRGQETQYF.

J is TRBJ2-5 and V is TRBV7-2, with D tentatively TRBD2 (6 bases). This CDR3 has 15 residues. V shed 3 bases and J shed 5 bases, with 16 bases lying between them. Germline V gives CDR1 SGHTA, CDR2 FQGNSA. CDR3 amino acids: CASSFGARGGETQYF. CDR3 coding DNA: TGTGCCAGCAGCTTCGGAGCGCGGGGTGGGGAGACCCAGTACTTC.

In its sample, this clone was seen a few times. The rearrangement joins TRBV27 to TRBJ2-3, with 7 bases matching TRBD1. The CDR3 is 19 amino acids. J was trimmed by 2 bases and V by 5 bases; bases with no gene match: 19. From germline, CDR1 is MNHEY and CDR2 SMNVEV (reference sequence). The CDR3 protein is CASSLREYPTGTNTDTQYF. CDR3 coding DNA: TGTGCCAGCAGTCTTAGAGAATATCCGACAGGGACCAACACAGATACGCAGTATTTT.

The chain joins TRBV9 to TRBJ2-3; tentative D call: TRBD1 (5 bases). This CDR3 has 17 residues. The germline V gene encodes CDR1 SGDLS and CDR2 YYNGEE. V was shortened by 0 bases and J by 2 bases, with 16 bases between the two germline ends. CDR3 DNA: TGTGCCAGCAGCGTAGGGCCAGGGCACTCGGCCACAGATACGCAGTATTTT. Protein: CASSVGPGHSATDTQYF.

This clone appeared a single time. CDR3 region: CASRSGSVNEQFF. For the CDR3, the DNA is TGCGCCAGCAGGAGCGGGAGTGTTAATGAGCAGTTCTTC. The chain carries TRBV10-2 and TRBJ2-1, with 8 bases fitting TRBD2. With 6 bases clipped from V and 7 bases from J, the junction kept 5 bases outside the gene matches. CDR1 is WSHSY and CDR2 is SAAADI in the germline V gene. The CDR3 runs 13 residues.

V gene TRBV2 combines with J gene TRBJ2-1; 8 bases line up with TRBD1. This CDR3 is built from 15 residues. Germline CDR1 reads SNHLY; CDR2 reads FYNNEI. Trimming removed 4 bases from V and 0 bases from J; junction bases left unmatched: 2. The CDR3 reads CASSGTGGSYNEQFF. In nucleotides, the CDR3 is TGTGCCAGCAGTGGTACAGGGGGCTCCTACAATGAGCAGTTCTTC.

The chain combines TRBV21-1 with TRBJ2-3; the table calls TRBD2, which could not be checked here. TRBV21-1 is a listed pseudogene. The CDR3 contains 20 residues. The CDR3 reads CASSKDGGNWRETGTDTQYF. CDR3 DNA sequence: TGTGCCAGCAGCAAAGATGGTGGAAACTGGCGGGAGACCGGCACAGATACGCAGTATTTT.

This chain connects TRBV28 to TRBJ2-6, with a possible D match to TRBD1 (6 bases). CDR3 length: 18 amino acids. The germline CDR1 and CDR2 sequences are MDHEN and SYDVKM. V lost 3 bases, J lost 0 bases, and 15 bases lay in between. The CDR3 DNA sequence: TGTGCCAGCAGTTTGTTCGGACAGCCCGGCTCTGGGGCCAACGTCCTGACTTTC. Translation gives CASSLFGQPGSGANVLTF.

This clone showed up just a few times. The CDR3 sequence: CASSIREPGSPLHF. CDR3 bases: TGTGCCAGCAGTATCCGAGAGCCGGGTTCACCCCTCCACTTT. The chain uses TRBV2 and TRBJ1-6; D remains unclear. Per the germline V gene, CDR1 is SNHLY and CDR2 is FYNNEI. V was clipped by 5 bases and J by 9 bases, with 14 bases between them. The CDR3 covers 14 residues.

V and J are TRBV28 and TRBJ2-5; 9 bases are a match to TRBD1. The CDR3 covers 15 residues. The trim removed 6 bases at V and 4 bases at J, leaving 9 bases unmatched. The V gene's germline CDR1 is MDHEN and CDR2 SYDVKM. The CDR3 region is CASRGAGQGGETQYF. The DNA for the CDR3 is TGTGCCAGCAGAGGAGCGGGACAGGGCGGAGAGACCCAGTACTTC.

This clone came up once. The chain is built from TRBV29-1 and TRBJ1-2, with D maybe TRBD1 (6 bases). Germline values: CDR1 SQVTM, CDR2 ANQGSEA. CDR3 length: 14 residues. V lost 3 bases and J 4 bases, leaving 15 bases between the germline ends. This chain's CDR3 is CSVELEDRVYGYTF. CDR3 DNA: TGCAGCGTTGAGTTGGAGGACAGAGTCTATGGCTACACCTTC.

This rearrangement joins TRBV21-1 to TRBJ1-4. TRBV21-1 is annotated as a pseudogene. There are 12 residues in the CDR3. In DNA, the CDR3 is TGTGCCGGGTTACTAGCGGGGGAAAAACTGTTTTTT. Translating it yields CAGLLAGEKLFF.

This chain connects TRBV11-2 to TRBJ2-3, with 8 bases fitting TRBD2. The germline V gene encodes CDR1 SGHAT and CDR2 FQNNGV. The length of the CDR3 is 13 residues. Losses at the gene ends were 4 bases for V and 9 bases for J; bases not matched to a gene: 6. The CDR3 DNA reads as TGTGCCAGCAGCTCCCGGGGGGGAGACACGCAGTATTTT. Its protein is CASSSRGGDTQYF.

The chain links TRBV4-2 to TRBJ2-7, with TRBD2 identical over 8 bases. Trimming at V came to 4 bases and at J to 5 bases, leaving 10 bases not matched to a gene. Germline V gene sequence: CDR1 LGHNA, CDR2 YNFKEQ. This CDR3 spans 15 amino acids. The CDR3 is CASSPDGTRGDEQYF. CDR3 in DNA: TGTGCCAGCAGCCCAGACGGGACTAGGGGCGACGAGCAGTACTTC.

The gene calls are TRBV7-9 and TRBJ2-5; no clear D gene. Per germline, CDR1 SEHNR and CDR2 FQNEAQ (reference sequence). This CDR3 has 14 amino acids. The germline V and J ends were trimmed by 3 bases and 5 bases, with 13 bases remaining between them. The CDR3 loop is CASSFPPVSETQYF. In nucleotides, the CDR3 is TGTGCCAGCAGCTTCCCCCCCGTTTCTGAGACCCAGTACTTC.

The rearrangement links TRBV19 to TRBJ2-5; D is possibly TRBD2 (6 bases). Germline CDR1 is LNHDA and CDR2 is SQIVND (reference sequence). This CDR3 contains 15 residues. Trimming shortened V by 6 bases and J by 2 bases, and 16 bases separated the two germline ends. The CDR3 protein is CASSNPRLGQETQYF. The CDR3 region has the DNA TGTGCCAGTAGCAACCCCCGACTAGGGCAAGAGACCCAGTACTTC.

The V and J genes are TRBV6-5 and TRBJ2-7, with TRBD2 matching over 8 bases. The CDR3 extends over 14 amino acids. After removal of 4 bases from V and 5 bases from J, the junction contained 7 bases not matched to a gene. CDR1 and CDR2 (germline): MNHEY, SVGAGI. CDR3 nucleotide sequence: TGTGCCAGCAGTTCCCGGGGGGGAGTCGACGAGCAGTACTTC. As protein: CASSSRGGVDEQYF.

The chain employs TRBV12-3 or TRBV12-4 and TRBJ2-7; no definite D call. This CDR3 has 13 amino acids. V shed 7 bases and J shed 0 bases, with 10 bases lying between them. Here the CDR3 DNA reads TGTGCCAGCACCACGAGAGGCTCCTACGAGCAGTACTTC. Residues: CASTTRGSYEQYF.

This chain joins TRBV18 and TRBJ2-2; 7 bases align to TRBD2. The CDR3 is made up of 16 amino acids. After removal of 5 bases from V and 0 bases from J, the junction contained 6 bases not matched to a gene. Germline V gene data show CDR1 as KGHSH and CDR2 as LQKENI. CDR3 DNA sequence: TGTGCCAGCTCATTGACTAGCAGTACGAACACCGGGGAGCTGTTTTTT. As protein: CASSLTSSTNTGELFF.

The chain employs TRBV6-1 and TRBJ2-1; tentative D call: TRBD2 (7 bases). Germline CDR1 is MNHNS and CDR2 is SASEGT. The CDR3 covers 15 residues. V gave up 3 bases and J gave up 3 bases, with 12 bases separating them. CDR3 bases: TGTGCCAGCAGTGACGGCGGGGGCTTCTACAATGAGCAGTTCTTC. Its translation is CASSDGGGFYNEQFF.

This sequence joins TRBV5-1 and TRBJ2-5; TRBD2 is a possible D gene (7 bases). CDR3 size: 16 residues. V was cut by 0 bases and J by 3 bases, with 15 bases left in between. Germline CDR1 is SGHRS and CDR2 is YFSETQ. This chain's CDR3 is CASSLAAGAKEETQYF. The CDR3 nucleotides read TGCGCCAGCAGCTTGGCCGCGGGGGCTAAGGAAGAGACCCAGTACTTC.

The chain recombines TRBV7-9 with TRBJ2-7; D not resolved. The CDR3 length is 14 residues. Germline-derived CDR1 and CDR2 are SEHNR and FQNEAQ (reference sequence). V gave up 2 bases and J gave up 2 bases, with 10 bases separating them. Here the CDR3 reads CASSLSSAAYEQYF. CDR3 sequence (DNA): TGTGCCAGCAGCTTAAGTTCGGCGGCCTACGAGCAGTACTTC.

The chain uses TRBV6-1 and TRBJ1-2; TRBD1 aligns across 7 bases. V trimming: 2 bases; J trimming: 3 bases; junction bases outside the gene matches: 9. The germline gives CDR1 MNHNS, CDR2 SASEGT. This CDR3 is built from 16 residues. CDR3 sequence: CASSEFGGGADYGYTF. Written as DNA, the CDR3 is TGTGCCAGCAGTGAATTTGGAGGGGGCGCGGACTATGGCTACACCTTC.

This chain uses TRBV2 with TRBJ2-1; D gene unclear. The CDR3 consists of 16 residues. The V gene lost 2 bases and the J gene lost 1 base, with 12 bases spanning the gap. From germline, CDR1 is SNHLY and CDR2 FYNNEI. CDR3 nucleotide sequence: TGTGCCAGCAGTGAAAGTTTGACGGGTTCCTACAATGAGCAGTTCTTC. It specifies CASSESLTGSYNEQFF.

The rearrangement links TRBV14 to TRBJ1-2, with a possible D match to TRBD1 (5 bases). Deletions cut 0 bases from V and 4 bases from J, with 12 bases between. This CDR3 is 15 amino acids long. Germline V gene sequence: CDR1 SGHDN, CDR2 FVKESK. The DNA of the CDR3 is TGTGCCAGCAGCCAAGATCAGCGACAGACCTATGGCTACACCTTC. It codes for CASSQDQRQTYGYTF.

The J gene is TRBJ1-6, the V gene TRBV9; 9 bases are a match to TRBD1. The length of the CDR3 is 15 residues. Germline CDR1 reads SGDLS; CDR2 reads YYNGEE. V lost 4 bases, J lost 6 bases, and 5 bases stayed unmatched. This chain's CDR3 is CASSTGQGSNSPLHF. CDR3 nucleotides: TGTGCCAGCAGCACGGGACAGGGTAGTAATTCACCCCTCCACTTT.